This T cell receptor beta chain was retrieved from a study of patients and donors after allogeneic stem cell transplantation (dated by TCRdb to 2020 to 2022). The method behind the library was RT-PCR. The sample was run on a NextSeq 550. TCRdb trimmed the raw reads at Q25, called clones with MiXCR and kept productive beta chains. Duplicate CDR3 protein sequences are folded into a single record with the most common DNA and genes. This sample lists roughly 200,000 distinct CDR3 sequences; more than 35% were detected once. The ten largest clonotypes hold about 33% of the sample. Trimmed from V: 5 bases; trimmed from J: 3 bases; junction bases lacking a gene match: 10. Measured from the cysteine to the phenylalanine, the CDR3 is 15 residues long. The DNA shown is the 45-base CDR3, in frame from base 1. Details on this clonotype: Its antigen target is currently unknown. Qualities for individual bases were not recorded, and no much larger clone is one base off.

Material: blood, either unsorted or a sorted T cell fraction (not recorded which). In this chain, TRBV12-3 or TRBV12-4 is recombined with TRBJ2-7, with TRBD2 matching 7 junction bases. This TCR derives from a human donor who was either an allogeneic HSCT recipient or a stem cell or donor lymphocyte infusion donor (not recorded which). It is not recorded whose cells these are; they may come from a transplant donor. The CDR3 has the sequence CASSLSLGLFYEQYF. Read as DNA, the sequence is TGTGCCAGCAGTCTCTCCCTGGGACTATTCTACGAGCAGTACTTC.